The 13 T cell receptor beta chains below come from one sample, sequenced in a study of blood T cell repertoires in COVID-19. Profiling relied on immunoSEQ multiplex PCR, and the TCRdb table lists in-frame clones only, not all of them. The data contain 360,000 or so clones, around nine tenths of them singletons. The source material was peripheral blood. All receptors come from a woman aged 60-75 years with COVID-19, enrolled during active disease.

This chain connects TRBV18 to TRBJ1-6, with D possibly being TRBD1 (5 bases). Trimming removed 0 bases at V and 7 bases at J, with 13 bases between. The V gene's germline CDR1 is KGHSH and CDR2 LQKENI. The CDR3 runs 16 residues. CDR3 loop: CASSPPEQGQNSPLHF. DNA of the CDR3: TGTGCCAGCTCACCACCAGAGCAGGGCCAGAATTCACCCCTCCACTTT.

This rearrangement joins TRBV19 to TRBJ1-1; TRBD1 agrees at 8 bases. In germline, CDR1 is LNHDA, CDR2 SQIVND (reference sequence). The CDR3 totals 15 residues. V lost 8 bases to trimming and J lost 2 bases; unmatched junction nucleotides: 10. The CDR3 is CASARTGRGNTEAFF. CDR3 DNA: TGTGCCAGTGCGAGGACAGGGAGGGGCAACACTGAAGCTTTCTTT.

V is TRBV5-1 and J is TRBJ1-4; D unclear. The CDR3 runs 15 residues. The V end was cut by 4 bases, the J end by 3 bases, with 13 bases between. In germline, CDR1 is SGHRS, CDR2 YFSETQ. DNA of the CDR3: TGCGCCAGCAGCCTGAGACCCGGAGCTAATGAAAAACTGTTTTTT. Residues: CASSLRPGANEKLFF.

The CDR3 reads CASSPDRGPEAFF. The DNA for the CDR3 is TGTGCCAGCAGTCCGGACAGGGGGCCTGAAGCTTTCTTT. The rearrangement uses TRBV27 and TRBJ1-1; the match to TRBD1 covers 11 bases. CDR3 length equals 13 residues. The germline V gene encodes CDR1 MNHEY and CDR2 SMNVEV (reference sequence). The trim removed 5 bases at V and 6 bases at J, leaving 2 bases unmatched.

V and J are TRBV19 and TRBJ1-4, with 8 bases lining up with TRBD1. The CDR3 totals 15 residues. J was trimmed by 8 bases and V by 4 bases; bases with no gene match: 9. Germline V gene data show CDR1 as LNHDA and CDR2 as SQIVND (reference sequence). The DNA for the CDR3 is TGTGCCAGTAGTAGCCCCGGGACAGGCGTCGAAAAACTGTTTTTT. This codes for CASSSPGTGVEKLFF.

V usage is TRBV28 and J usage is TRBJ1-4, with D possibly matching TRBD1 (6 bases). Trimming cost V 4 bases and J 3 bases, with 12 bases left between them. CDR3 length: 15 residues. Germline values: CDR1 MDHEN, CDR2 SYDVKM. CDR3 nucleotides: TGTGCCAGCAGTTCCGCCGCAGGGGCTAATGAAAAACTGTTTTTT. Its translation: CASSSAAGANEKLFF.

V gene TRBV28 combines with J gene TRBJ2-7; D not resolved. The germline V and J ends were trimmed by 6 bases and 2 bases, with 5 bases remaining between them. This CDR3 is built from 11 residues. Germline loops: CDR1 MDHEN, CDR2 SYDVKM. This CDR3 is CASSPTYEQYF. CDR3 DNA: TGTGCCAGCAGCCCTACCTACGAGCAGTACTTC.

V is TRBV5-6 and J is TRBJ1-1; D is undetermined. Germline lookup yields CDR1 SGHDT and CDR2 YYEEEE. The CDR3 is 12 amino acids. Trimming took off 6 bases at V and 4 bases at J, with 10 bases between the two ends. The CDR3 loop reads CASTFVGTEAFF. The CDR3 DNA follows: TGTGCCAGCACCTTTGTCGGCACTGAAGCTTTCTTT.

This chain uses TRBV5-4 with TRBJ2-1, with 7 bases lining up with TRBD2. In germline, CDR1 is SGHNT, CDR2 YYREEE (reference sequence). J was trimmed by 3 bases and V by 2 bases; bases with no gene match: 5. This CDR3 spans 15 amino acids. The CDR3 DNA sequence: TGTGCCAGCAGCTTACTAGCGACAATCTACAATGAGCAGTTCTTC. Protein product: CASSLLATIYNEQFF.

The chain couples TRBV9 to TRBJ2-5; no firm D call. The CDR3 is made up of 15 amino acids. Trimming took 0 bases from V and 1 from J, leaving 10 bases between them. CDR1 is SGDLS, CDR2 YYNGEE, per germline. The CDR3 protein is CASSVVGAPQETQYF. In nucleotides, the CDR3 is TGTGCCAGCAGCGTAGTTGGTGCGCCCCAAGAGACCCAGTACTTC.

V and J are TRBV3-1 (or the pseudogene TRBV3-2) and TRBJ2-1; a weak D match, TRBD2 (6 bases). Germline values: CDR1 LGHDT, CDR2 YNNKEL (reference sequence). V was trimmed by 5 bases and J by 7 bases, leaving 18 bases between them. This CDR3 is built from 15 residues. DNA for the CDR3: TGTGCCAGCAGCTCATTAAATGGGGGGATAAATGAGCAGTTCTTC. It encodes CASSSLNGGINEQFF.

This chain connects TRBV9 to TRBJ1-1; D uncertain. Germline V gene lookup returns CDR1 SGDLS and CDR2 YYNGEE. The CDR3 runs to 14 residues. V was clipped by 2 bases and J by 6 bases, with 14 bases between them. The chain's CDR3 is CASSVRAHEAEAFF. The CDR3, as DNA: TGTGCCAGCAGCGTTCGAGCCCACGAGGCTGAAGCTTTCTTT. Complete variable domain (other parts from reference TRBV9 and TRBJ1-1): DSGVTQTPKHLITATGQRVTLRCSPRSGDLSVYWYQQSLDQGLQFLIQYYNGEERAKGNILERFSAQQFPDLHSELNLSSLELGDSALYFCASSVRAHEAEAFFGQGTRLTVV.

The rearrangement uses TRBV6-6 and TRBJ2-1, with 8 bases that match TRBD1. CDR3 length equals 13 residues. The germline V gene has CDR1 MNHNY and CDR2 SVGAGI (reference sequence). V gave up 7 bases and J gave up 9 bases; unmatched junction bases: 8. CDR3 bases: TGTGCCAGCACCCAGGGACAGGTCGTTGAGCAGTTCTTC. Protein product: CASTQGQVVEQFF.